The 14 T cell receptor beta chains given below trace back to one sample, sequenced in a study of T cell responses to AZD1222 COVID-19 vaccine. Profiling relied on immunoSEQ multiplex PCR, and the TCRdb table lists in-frame clones only, not all of them. The sample has 150,000 to 200,000 clones; about 90% are singletons. The source material was peripheral blood, sampled 28 days after the second AZD1222 dose. The receptor source for this set is an adult who received the AZD1222 COVID-19 vaccine.

CDR3 in amino acids: CASGLELNEQFF. Written as DNA, the CDR3 is TGTGCCAGCGGACTTGAACTAAATGAGCAGTTCTTC. The chain recombines TRBV27 with TRBJ2-1, with a weak D call TRBD2 (5 bases). The CDR3 has 12 amino acids. Germline V gene data show CDR1 as MNHEY and CDR2 as SMNVEV (reference sequence). V was cut by 8 bases and J by 7 bases, with 12 bases left in between.

CDR3 nucleotide sequence: TGTGCCAGCAGTGACCAAAGGCTTAACACCGGGGAGCTGTTTTTT. Amino acid sequence: CASSDQRLNTGELFF. This chain uses TRBV25-1 with TRBJ2-2; D is undetermined. Trimming cost V 3 bases and J 2 bases, with 10 bases left between them. The germline gives CDR1 MGHDK, CDR2 SYGVNS. The CDR3 totals 15 residues.

The DNA for the CDR3 is TGTGCCAGCATAAACGGGGCGGGAATAAGTGAGCAGTTCTTC. It encodes CASINGAGISEQFF. The gene calls are TRBV7-2 and TRBJ2-1; perhaps TRBD2 as D (6 bases). V shed 7 bases and J shed 9 bases, with 19 bases lying between them. Germline CDR1 SGHTA, CDR2 FQGNSA. The CDR3 has 14 amino acids.

This clone has just one count. The V gene is TRBV9, the J gene TRBJ2-7, with 9 positions matching TRBD1. The CDR3 has 14 residues. The ends lost 3 bases at V and 4 bases at J; junction bases unmatched: 5. CDR1 is SGDLS, CDR2 YYNGEE, per germline. CDR3 sequence: CASSAAGTGYEQYF. CDR3 nucleotides: TGTGCCAGCAGCGCCGCCGGGACAGGGTACGAGCAGTACTTC.

The rearrangement joins TRBV28 to TRBJ1-1; no reliable D call. V was pared by 6 bases and J by 1 base, with 12 bases between. The CDR3 sequence is 14 residues long. CDR1 and CDR2 from the germline V gene are MDHEN and SYDVKM. The CDR3 loop reads CASSLGPWNTEAFF. CDR3 nucleotide sequence: TGTGCCAGCAGCTTAGGACCCTGGAACACTGAAGCTTTCTTT.

CDR3 nucleotide sequence: TGTGCCAGCAGTGCCATCCCCACTGAAGCTTTCTTT. Encoded protein: CASSAIPTEAFF. The V gene is TRBV12-3 or TRBV12-4, the J gene TRBJ1-1; D is uncertain. V lost 5 bases, J lost 4 bases, and 8 bases lay in between. The CDR3 has 12 residues.

This clone was seen a single time. The chain has TRBV7-9 and TRBJ1-1; D unresolved. V lost 5 bases and J lost 4, with 5 bases in between. The CDR3 has 11 amino acids. CDR1 and CDR2 from the germline V gene are SEHNR and FQNEAQ (reference sequence). The CDR3 coding sequence is TGTGCCAGCAGCCTTGGCACTGAAGCTTTCTTT. Amino acid sequence: CASSLGTEAFF.

The chain carries TRBV7-6 and TRBJ2-7; D is ambiguous. Germline CDR1 is SGHVS and CDR2 is FNYEAQ. Trimming left V 5 bases short and J 7 bases short, with 18 bases between. The CDR3 extends over 14 amino acids. CDR3 loop: CASSPAGPATEQYF. CDR3 nucleotides: TGTGCCAGCAGCCCGGCCGGGCCTGCAACAGAGCAGTACTTC.

The gene calls are TRBV15 and TRBJ1-2, with D uncertain. Germline V gene lookup returns CDR1 LNHNV and CDR2 YYDKDF (reference sequence). The CDR3 has 15 residues. V gave up 0 bases and J gave up 6 bases, with 14 bases separating them. This CDR3 reads CATSRDGRESHGYTF. The CDR3, as DNA: TGTGCCACCAGCAGAGATGGGAGGGAGTCCCATGGCTACACCTTC.

J is TRBJ1-1 and V is TRBV4-1; D call uncertain. CDR3 length: 14 residues. The germline V gene has CDR1 MGHRA and CDR2 YSYEKL. V was shortened by 4 bases and J by 1 base, with 10 bases between the two germline ends. The CDR3 here is CASSPPIGNTEAFF. The CDR3 region has the DNA TGCGCCAGCAGCCCGCCCATCGGGAACACTGAAGCTTTCTTT.

The J gene is TRBJ1-2, the V gene TRBV30; D unresolved. This CDR3 contains 13 residues. V lost 4 bases and J 1 base, leaving 10 bases between the germline ends. Germline V lookup: CDR1 GTSNPN, CDR2 SVGIG (reference sequence). CDR3 in amino acids: CAWNPALNYGYTF. The CDR3 DNA is TGTGCCTGGAACCCCGCGCTTAACTATGGCTACACCTTC.

V and J are TRBV30 and TRBJ1-6, with no clear D. Germline V gives CDR1 GTSNPN, CDR2 SVGIG (reference sequence). Trimming shortened V by 2 bases and J by 9 bases, and 23 bases separated the two germline ends. The CDR3 runs to 17 residues. The CDR3 region is CAWSLLWWGSYLSPLHF. The DNA of the CDR3 is TGTGCCTGGAGTCTCTTATGGTGGGGATCGTATCTTTCACCCCTCCACTTT.

This clone was recorded only once. The chain couples TRBV19 to TRBJ2-3; 13 bases fit TRBD2. V dropped 3 bases and J dropped 6; count of bases not matched to a gene: 6. This CDR3 spans 16 amino acids. Germline V gene data show CDR1 as LNHDA and CDR2 as SQIVND (reference sequence). The CDR3 DNA reads as TGTGCCAGTAGTATCGGGACTAGCGGGGTCCGGGATACGCAGTATTTT. This translates into CASSIGTSGVRDTQYF. Using reference TRBV19 and TRBJ2-3 for the parts outside the CDR3, the full variable domain is DGGITQSPKYLFRKEGQNVTLSCEQNLNHDAMYWYRQDPGQGLRLIYYSQIVNDFQKGDIAEGYSVSREKKESFPLTVTSAQKNPTAFYLCASSIGTSGVRDTQYFGPGTRLTVL.

This chain joins TRBV2 and TRBJ2-3; TRBD1 or TRBD2 may be the D gene (5 bases each). Trimming removed 3 bases from V and 1 base from J, with 8 bases in between. Germline assignment: CDR1 SNHLY and CDR2 FYNNEI. CDR3 length: 14 residues. CDR3 residues: CASSDGDRTDTQYF. The CDR3 DNA sequence: TGTGCCAGCAGTGATGGGGACCGCACAGATACGCAGTATTTT.